The clone carrying this TCR beta chain was seen more than once but under ten times. Its specificity is unknown. Time point defined: late sampling 161 to 241 days after vaccination in three convalescent patients. The sample's treatment: approximately 9-day PBMC culture with coronavirus spike peptide pools or control peptides (ViraFEST assay). First, ViraFEST expanded antigen-specific T cells with peptide pools, and next it sequenced the TCRs. Sequencing of the DNA from cultured CD4+ T cells was carried out with the Oncomine TCR Beta short-read assay. TCRdb analysed the PCR reads with MiXCR anew, one entry per CDR3 protein. Here the sample spans tens of thousands of distinct CDR3 sequences, 41% being singletons. The data belong to a study of vaccination and CD4 T cells after COVID-19. Study information: Post-vaccine sample collection happened at a median of approximately 70 days after dose two, ranging 14 to 241. Study findings and constraints: Median roughly 90% of reactive clones detected in convalescent patients emerged only post-vaccination. Clonotypes reactive to SARS-CoV-2 had a median that went up from 21 to 38, but not significantly.

V was clipped by 6 bases and J by 1 base; unmatched bases: 6. Per the germline V gene, CDR1 is DFQATT and CDR2 is SNEGSKA (reference sequence). CDR3 length equals 14 residues. This chain uses TRBV20-1 with TRBJ2-3; 8 nucleotides match TRBD2. This specimen was CD4+ T cells from blood, cultured in vitro, taken about 7 months after SARS-CoV-2 vaccination. The sequence was collected from a human donor who had recovered from COVID-19. The CDR3 sequence: CSAGAGGGTDTQYF. CDR3 bases: TGCAGTGCAGGTGCCGGGGGGGGCACAGATACGCAGTATTTT.